This record covers a single T cell receptor (beta chain). What it recognizes is unknown. The data were obtained in a study of T cell repertoires in cytomegalovirus infection. Study as a whole: It can be stated that public TCR beta signatures indicated CMV infection as well as a matching HLA type.

This CDR3 region has 14 residues. The V gene end was trimmed by 2 bases and the J gene end by 6 bases; junction bases not matched to a gene: 4. From germline, CDR1 is SGHTA and CDR2 FQGNSA. TCRdb re-called the reads through MiXCR, storing one row per CDR3 protein. The sample includes tens of thousands of distinct CDR3 sequences, 25% to 40% of them seen just once. Sample: PBMCs, sequenced either directly or after in vitro stimulation (not recorded which). V and J are TRBV7-2 and TRBJ2-1, with 7 bases that match TRBD2. This sequence was found in a human donor in good health (CMV status not recorded). Some clones in this sample may be carry-over from other donors' samples. The CDR3 protein is CASSLQTSINEQFF. CDR3 in DNA: TGTGCCAGCAGCTTACAGACTAGCATCAATGAGCAGTTCTTC.